The rows below give T cell receptor beta chains drawn from one sample of a study of T cells in localized non-small cell lung cancer. Repertoires were generated with immunoSEQ multiplex PCR, while TCRdb's copy carries only in-frame clones and drops some. The top ten clones hold around 7% of a sample with tens of thousands of clones, 70% to 90% of them seen once. Here the sequenced sample was peripheral blood, taken before any cancer treatment. The receptors derive from a male donor at least 60 years old with stage I squamous cell lung carcinoma. Both conserved end residues are part of each CDR3. A D gene is named only where the DNA matches it firmly. Some rows mark clone size as missing; the rest say once, few, many or name a class of expanded clone.

CDR3 DNA | CDR3 protein | J gene | V gene | D gene | clone size
TGTGCCATGGGACAGGGGTCTATGTGGGGTGTCATCTACGAGCAGTACTTC | CAMGQGSMWGVIYEQYF | TRBJ2-7 | TRBV19 | TRBD1 | -
TGCGCCAGCAGCCTCCGAGGGGTGGGGAACACTGAAGCTTTCTTT | CASSLRGVGNTEAFF | TRBJ1-1 | TRBV5-1 | - | -
TGTGCCAGTAGTATCGTGGCAGGGGAATACGAGCAGTACTTC | CASSIVAGEYEQYF | TRBJ2-7 | TRBV19 | - | once
TGTGCCAGCAGTTCCTGGGACCCTGGAAACACCATATATTTT | CASSSWDPGNTIYF | TRBJ1-3 | TRBV6-5 | - | -
TGTGCCAGCAGCGTCGACAACTATGGCTACACCTTC | CASSVDNYGYTF | TRBJ1-2 | TRBV9 | - | -
TGCAGCGTTGAAGACAGGGGGACCTACAATGAGCAGTTCTTC | CSVEDRGTYNEQFF | TRBJ2-1 | TRBV29-1 | TRBD1 | -
TGTGCCAGTAGTCCGCCGTCGAAGGGGGCTGGAAACACCATATATTTT | CASSPPSKGAGNTIYF | TRBJ1-3 | TRBV19 | - | -
TGTGCCAGCTCAAATGGGCAGGGATATCGGTACGAGCAGTACTTC | CASSNGQGYRYEQYF | TRBJ2-7 | TRBV18 | - | -
TGTGCCAGTAGCGTTCAGGGTAAGACTGAAGCTTTCTTT | CASSVQGKTEAFF | TRBJ1-1 | TRBV19 | - | -
TGTGCCATCAGTGAGTCTATGGGACTGAAGAATGAAAAACTGTTTTTT | CAISESMGLKNEKLFF | TRBJ1-4 | TRBV10-3 | - | -
TGTGCCAGCAGTTACCCCGGGGCCGCTAGCTCCTACGAGCAGTACTTC | CASSYPGAASSYEQYF | TRBJ2-7 | TRBV6-5 | - | -
TGTGCCAGCAGTCTAAACGGGGGACTAGCGGGGAACCCCCTATTACAAGAGACCCAGTACTTC | CASSLNGGLAGNPLLQETQYF | TRBJ2-5 | TRBV27 | TRBD2 | once
TGTGCCAGCAGCCAGAACGCCCATAAAACGATTCTCTCAGGGACGCAAGAGACCCAGTACTTC | CASSQNAHKTILSGTQETQYF | TRBJ2-5 | TRBV4-2 | - | once
TGCGCCAGCAGCTTGCCTACAGTTCCTAGCTCCTACGAGCAGTACTTC | CASSLPTVPSSYEQYF | TRBJ2-7 | TRBV5-1 | - | -
TGTGCCAGCAGCTTAGGAGGGCCAGGGGCCAACGTCCTGACTTTC | CASSLGGPGANVLTF | TRBJ2-6 | TRBV7-2 | - | once
TGTGCCAGCAGCCCTAAAGAGACCCAGTACTTC | CASSPKETQYF | TRBJ2-5 | TRBV7-2 | - | -
TGCAGCGTTGAATTGGGACTTAATGAAAAACTGTTTTTT | CSVELGLNEKLFF | TRBJ1-4 | TRBV29-1 | - | -
TGTGCCAGCAGCTTGGCAGAAGGGAACACTGAAGCTTTCTTT | CASSLAEGNTEAFF | TRBJ1-1 | TRBV5-4 | - | -
TGTGCCTGGAGTCAGGGCAGGGGGTTCTATAATTCACCCCTCCACTTT | CAWSQGRGFYNSPLHF | TRBJ1-6 | TRBV30 | TRBD1 | -
TGTGCCAGCAGCTTAGGGGGGAGGGGATACGGCTACACCTTC | CASSLGGRGYGYTF | TRBJ1-2 | TRBV7-2 | - | -
TGTGCCACGCGGCGGGCCGACGAAAACATTCAGTACTTC | CATRRADENIQYF | TRBJ2-4 | TRBV10-3 | - | -
TGTGCCATCAGCCCATCTTGGGAGGGGGGGGATGGCTACACCTTC | CAISPSWEGGDGYTF | TRBJ1-2 | TRBV10-3 | - | -
TGTGCCAGCAGCCAAGATCAGGGGGTGAACACTGAAGCTTTCTTT | CASSQDQGVNTEAFF | TRBJ1-1 | TRBV4-2 | TRBD1 | -
TGTGCCAGTAAGGCAGGAACAGGGCACAATCAGCCCCAGCATTTT | CASKAGTGHNQPQHF | TRBJ1-5 | TRBV19 | - | -
TGTGCCAGCAGTGATGACAACTATGGCTACACCTTC | CASSDDNYGYTF | TRBJ1-2 | TRBV2 | - | -
TGTGCCAGCAGCTTCAGAATTGAAGCTTTCTTT | CASSFRIEAFF | TRBJ1-1 | TRBV7-2 | - | -